This TCR beta chain stems from a study of T-cell memory formation after mild COVID-19 (dated by TCRdb to the early 2020s). At the level of the whole study: TCR sequence clusters from the two donors were found to be largely donor specific. In a couple of donors, T-cell clones that expanded and contracted after mild COVID-19 were followed by sequencing TCRalpha and TCRbeta repertoires longitudinally. The cohort was made up of two young adult volunteers, one female and one male, who were previously healthy. Summary of the overall study and its limitations: Clones that contracted from day 15 to 85 showed balanced CD4/CD8 phenotypes, whereas a second wave of clones that expanded from day 15 to 37 leaned towards CD4+. Only a couple of mild cases were covered by the study, and larger cohorts that include severe cases with pre-infection samples were considered necessary. SARS-CoV-2 specificity of the second-wave clones peaking on day 37 was not confirmed. Contracting CD4+ clones turned up mainly in the CM and EM memory subsets, whereas EMRA was where CD8+ clones were enriched. Some responding clones were found in pre-infection memory, which suggests that pre-existing cross-reactive memory T cells took part in the SARS-CoV-2 response.

Relative to germline, V is 4 bases shorter and J is 2 bases shorter, with 16 bases between their ends. Spanning cysteine to phenylalanine, the CDR3 consists of 16 amino acids. The read is trimmed to its CDR3 DNA, 48 bases read in frame from base 1. The germline V gene specifies MNHNS as CDR1 and SASEGT as CDR2. Ficoll-Paque density gradient centrifugation was used to isolate PBMCs. These reads were obtained on an Illumina NovaSeq 6000. Using 5'RACE with constant-segment primers, TCRalpha and TCRbeta cDNA libraries were constructed, with sample barcodes and unique molecular identifiers added in the process. RNA was extracted from every sample with Trizol reagent. Amplification of the libraries took two PCR steps, and the second step added a second sample barcode plus Illumina TruSeq adapters. Libraries were sequenced on an Illumina NovaSeq with 2 x 150 bp paired-end reads. The study's own analysis went as follows. Reads were demultiplexed and collapsed into UMI-guided consensus sequences with migec v1.2.7. Using mixcr v2.1.11, UMI consensuses were aligned to TRA and TRB V and J templates and then assembled into clonotypes. A clonotype was counted as expanded or contracted only when both edgeR and NoisET called the clonotype significant, with the noise models trained on biological replicates. For edgeR calls, a false discovery rate-adjusted p below 0.01 and a log2 fold-change threshold of 1 were applied. PCA with hierarchical clustering of max-normalized trajectories of the 1000 most abundant clonotypes was used as exploratory dynamics analysis. Separately sequenced CD4+ and CD8+ repertoires were used to assign the CD4 or CD8 phenotype of responding clones. TCRdb passed the public sequencing reads through fastp at Q25 and MiXCR, retaining productive beta sequences. Each CDR3 protein appears once, grouped with its most common genes and DNA. Here the V and J calls rest on TCRdb's processing, not on the authors' analysis. This sample comprises 250,000 to 300,000 distinct CDR3 sequences, 15% to 20% of them detected only once. Jointly, the top ten make up around a fifth of the sample.

This clonotype has only a few counts. No antigen is known for it. Base qualities are not recorded, but no much larger clone differs from it by a single base. The sequence was obtained from a man between 18 and 29 years old who had mild COVID-19 (a few samples of this study predate the infection). The sample titles of this study are shuffled in the database, so cell type and time point are left out; the donor was told from shared clones. The sample comprised PBMCs or a T cell subset sorted from them (not recorded which). The chain is made from TRBV6-1 and TRBJ2-3, and possibly TRBD1, on 5 matching bases. The DNA reads TGTGCCAGCAGTGGACCCGACAGCCAAGCCACAGATACGCAGTATTTT. It encodes CASSGPDSQATDTQYF.